Sequencing of this TCR beta chain was carried out in a study of shared clonotypes between healthy human individuals (dated by TCRdb to 2019 to 2021). Study-level background: The cohort comprised a couple of women and three men aged 18 to 49 years. The study deeply sequenced blood TCR repertoires of five healthy adults to estimate repertoire size and the extent of clonotype sharing between individuals. For each donor, CD4 naive and CD4 memory were each run on three plates, CD8 naive on two plates, and CD8 memory on one plate. Libraries were prepared and TCR repertoires were sequenced by different laboratories using diverse techniques, in order to increase sequencing depth and limit assay-specific biases. Per donor, leukapheresis produced somewhere between about 0.9 and 10 billion PBMCs.

The donors were healthy, HIV-negative adults with no recently reported acute infections or vaccinations. Every donor was a Caucasian adult residing in Nashville, Tennessee, USA. CD4+ T cells were enriched by magnetic negative selection; naive cells were then positively selected on CD45RA, and the negative fraction formed the memory subset. Blood was collected by leukapheresis, and PBMCs were isolated by Ficoll-Histopaque density gradient centrifugation and then cryopreserved in liquid nitrogen vapor phase. Analytical flow cytometry was used to check the purity and quantity of every magnetically sorted T cell population. Genomic DNA was isolated from each sorted fraction and quantified by UV absorbance on a Nanodrop 2000c. The germline V gene (reference sequence) yields MNHEY for CDR1 and SMNVEV for CDR2. Trimming at the junction amounts to 4 bases on V and 6 bases on J, and the germline ends lie 4 bases apart. From its cysteine to its phenylalanine, the CDR3 spans 11 amino acids. The CDR3 DNA has 33 bases and is translated from base 1.

Here is what the overall study found, with its caveats: Estimated clonotype richness was generally larger for naive than for memory subsets. Compared with non-shared clonotypes, clonotypes shared by all four sorted-subset donors had higher generation probabilities. Pairwise subsampling indicated that sequencing depth was expected to affect the degree of clonotype sharing among donors. When a handful of donors were compared, the shared fraction of clonotypes was 5% to 6.5% for naive CD4, less than 4% for naive CD8, more than 2% for memory CD4, and approximately 0.4% for memory CD8. The small number of donors limited the genetic and exposure-history diversity represented. Rarefaction of sorted-subset datasets indicated incomplete sequencing despite the large sequencing depth. Sampling was restricted to blood, and TCR repertoires in tissue are likely to differ from TCR repertoires in blood.

Turning to this clone: The target of this receptor is not known. The sample holds no much larger clone one base away, and base qualities are not on file.

TCR CDR3 regions were amplified from genomic DNA by multiplex PCR using the deep immunoSEQ assay. For each cell subset, the extracted genomic DNA was distributed evenly across all wells of several immunoSEQ 96-well plates, and each plate served as one replicate. Each replicate PCR for sorted subsets received about 200 ng genomic DNA, equal to 30,000 or so T cell genomes. Purified libraries were measured with a Qubit 3.0 fluorometer, size-checked on a Bioanalyzer 2100, and measured again with the KAPA Library Quantification kit. Every immunoSEQ 96-well plate was sequenced on a separate single-read 150-cycle Illumina NextSeq 550 flow cell. Concerning the study's data processing: Because the immunoSEQ output held only junctional sequences and lacked quality scores, the filtering could not match the filtering applied to full-length reads. To assign V/J genes and CDR3, sequences were annotated using PyIR, a Python wrapper for IgBLAST v1.9, with IMGT germline references. Reads were removed for weak V/J assignments (E-value above 1e-6), missing CDR3, stop codons, out-of-frame junctions, or ambiguous translated residues. V3J clonotypes were defined by identical inferred V gene, J gene, and CDR3 amino acid sequence. To compute the percentage overlap between repertoires, the number of shared unique clonotypes was divided by the size of the smaller repertoire. Three approaches were used to assess repertoire richness: RTK rarefaction, the Chao1 estimator, and Recon v2.1 estimates of unobserved clonotypes. For all TCRbeta clonotypes obtained by the gDNA method from four donors, generation probabilities were computed with OLGA. TCRdb retrieved this table from immuneACCESS and kept in-frame rearrangements only. Not all clones are present; in checked studies, unresolved V genes account for under half, and no reason is known for the remainder. Clonal size and the V and J genes are those of that table, whereas D and trimming came from the DNA. The sample table lists 950,000 to 1,100,000 clones, 75% to 80% of them with a count of one. Together, the top ten hold roughly 0.55% of the sample.

This receptor was identified in a man between 18 and 29 years old in good health. Some clones in this sample may be carry-over from other donors' samples. Sequenced sample: memory CD4+ T cells from PBMCs. The label giving this sample's cell subset or site can be read as: CD45RA-negative fraction. The V and J genes are TRBV27 and TRBJ2-4, with the D segment identity uncertain. For the CDR3, the sequence is CASSSGNIQYF. The bases read TGTGCCAGCAGTTCAGGAAACATTCAGTACTTC.